This T cell receptor (beta chain) was obtained from a study of vaccination and CD4 T cells after COVID-19. Treatment meaning: approximately 9-day PBMC culture with coronavirus spike peptide pools or control peptides (ViraFEST assay). The study sequenced cultured CD4+ T cell DNA using the Oncomine TCR Beta short-read assay. MiXCR, run by TCRdb on the PCR reads, gives a single entry per CDR3 protein. The profile covers around 15,000 distinct CDR3 sequences, with about a third appearing a single time and 14% to 15% taken by the ten largest. This clonotype was counted between two and nine times. Its specificity is not known. The CDR3 runs 16 residues. Germline V gene sequence: CDR1 LNHDA, CDR2 SQIVND (reference sequence). V lost 3 bases and J lost 5, with 19 bases in between.

Sequencing was done on a sample of cultured CD4+ T cells from blood. The J gene is TRBJ2-5, the V gene TRBV19; D possibly corresponds to TRBD2 (5 bases). The clonotype originates from a human donor with COVID-19. CDR3 DNA sequence: TGTGCCAGTAGTATGGGTCTGGGAGAGATATACGAGACCCAGTACTTC. Its translation is CASSMGLGEIYETQYF.